The 27 T cell receptor beta chains below were found in one sample sequenced in a study of cytomegalovirus exposure and HLA in healthy donors. The PCR used 60 Vbeta and 13 Jbeta primers. Sequenced by immunoSEQ multiplex PCR; TCRdb stores in-frame clones only, minus some. Here the sample spans tens of thousands of clones, approximately 72% being singletons. Sequenced material: PBMCs. The receptors come from a woman aged 30 to 39 in good health and CMV-seronegative.

V and J are TRBV4-2 and TRBJ1-5; D remains unclear. V lost 1 base and J 0 bases, leaving 13 bases between the germline ends. Germline V gene sequence: CDR1 LGHNA, CDR2 YNFKEQ. This CDR3 comprises 17 residues. In nucleotides, the CDR3 is TGTGCCAGCAGCCAAGGCGCGCCGGGTGATAGCAATCAGCCCCAGCATTTT. Protein product: CASSQGAPGDSNQPQHF.

This chain uses TRBV15 with TRBJ2-7, with D hard to call. Germline assignment: CDR1 LNHNV and CDR2 YYDKDF (reference sequence). The CDR3 runs 14 residues. Between the trimmed V and J ends, which lost 0 bases and 1 base, there was a span of 7 bases. CDR3 in amino acids: CATSREVSSYEQYF. The CDR3 DNA reads as TGTGCCACCAGCAGAGAAGTCAGTTCCTACGAGCAGTACTTC.

The V call is TRBV6-4, the J call TRBJ2-2, with a possible D match to TRBD1 (6 bases). Per the germline V gene, CDR1 is MRHNA and CDR2 is SNTAGT. The length of the CDR3 is 14 residues. Trimming pared 4 bases from V and 0 bases from J, leaving 6 bases between. In DNA form, the CDR3 reads TGTGCCAGCAGTGCAGGGGCGAACACCGGGGAGCTGTTTTTT. Residues: CASSAGANTGELFF.

The chain carries TRBV30 and TRBJ2-5, with 7 bases aligning to TRBD2. V trimming: 0 bases; J trimming: 5 bases; junction bases outside the gene matches: 9. The CDR3 loop spans 15 amino acids. Germline CDR1 and CDR2: GTSNPN and SVGIG (reference sequence). The CDR3 coding sequence is TGTGCCTGGAGTGTACCCGGTACCGGGAGGGAGACCCAGTACTTC. Encoded protein: CAWSVPGTGRETQYF.

This chain joins TRBV18 and TRBJ2-7; 13 bases align to TRBD2. The V and J ends lost 8 bases and 7 bases, in that order; junction bases with no gene match: 11. This CDR3 has 15 residues. Germline V lookup: CDR1 KGHSH, CDR2 LQKENI. CDR3 DNA: TGTGCCAGCCTGACCGGACTAGCGGGAGCTGAAGAGCAGTACTTC. It codes for CASLTGLAGAEEQYF.

This clone was found once. This chain links TRBV4-2 with TRBJ2-1; 9 bases agree with TRBD1. Trimming cost V 0 bases and J 2 bases; bases outside gene matches: 5. From germline, CDR1 is LGHNA and CDR2 YNFKEQ. The CDR3 covers 17 residues. The CDR3 is CASSQDLGTGTYNEQFF. In nucleotides, the CDR3 is TGTGCCAGCAGCCAAGACTTGGGGACAGGGACCTACAATGAGCAGTTCTTC.

This clone was counted between two and nine times. As DNA, the CDR3 is TGTGCCAGTAGTATTGGGGACTCTACTAGGGACGAGCAGTACTTC. It translates to CASSIGDSTRDEQYF. The V and J genes are TRBV19 and TRBJ2-7; D is possibly TRBD2 (6 bases). The CDR3 is 15 residues long. Trimming pared 3 bases from V and 5 bases from J, leaving 17 bases between. The V gene's germline CDR1 is LNHDA and CDR2 SQIVND (reference sequence).

In its sample, this clone was seen a few times. V and J are TRBV30 and TRBJ1-6; TRBD1 matches 8 bases. Germline values: CDR1 GTSNPN, CDR2 SVGIG (reference sequence). Trimming removed 0 bases from V and 9 bases from J; junction bases left unmatched: 4. The CDR3 spans 14 residues. CDR3 nucleotides: TGTGCCTGGAGTGTAACAGGGGGAGGTTCACCCCTCCACTTT. It translates to CAWSVTGGGSPLHF.

The chain carries TRBV6-5 and TRBJ2-7, with D tentatively TRBD2 (5 bases). The CDR3 has 15 residues. Germline loops: CDR1 MNHEY, CDR2 SVGAGI. V gave up 4 bases and J gave up 7 bases, with 20 bases separating them. CDR3 sequence reads: CASSFSFLDSGEQYF. CDR3 in DNA: TGTGCCAGCAGTTTTTCCTTTTTGGACTCTGGTGAGCAGTACTTC.

J is TRBJ2-1 and V is TRBV6-5; 8 bases map to TRBD2. The CDR3 consists of 14 residues. Trimming took 4 bases from V and 9 from J; bases not matched to a gene: 8. From germline, CDR1 is MNHEY and CDR2 SVGAGI. The CDR3 region has the DNA TGTGCCAGCAGTTCTGAGAGCGGGGGTATTGAGCAGTTCTTC. Protein product: CASSSESGGIEQFF.

This sequence joins TRBV7-8 and TRBJ1-5, with unresolved D. V was pared by 1 base and J by 7 bases, with 20 bases between. Per the germline V gene, CDR1 is SGHVS and CDR2 is FQNEAQ. This CDR3 contains 17 residues. DNA of the CDR3: TGTGCCAGCAGCTTAGAGTCGGGCGGGAGTCTTGGGCAGCCCCAGCATTTT. Protein product: CASSLESGGSLGQPQHF.

The rearrangement joins TRBV30 to TRBJ1-3, with 8 bases aligning to TRBD1. This CDR3 is built from 13 residues. V was clipped by 7 bases and J by 1 base; unmatched bases: 3. Germline CDR1 GTSNPN, CDR2 SVGIG (reference sequence). This CDR3 reads CASDRGSGNTIYF. CDR3 coding DNA: TGTGCCTCCGACAGGGGTTCTGGAAACACCATATATTTT.

A word on this clone: At one end the junction does not follow the germline gene, possibly because of a read error. The J gene is TRBJ1-2, the V gene TRBV14, with D perhaps matching TRBD1 (5 bases). CDR3 length equals 14 residues. Germline V CDR1 and CDR2: SGHDN, FVKESK. The CDR3: CASSQAPTGKARFF. The CDR3 bases are TGTGCCAGCAGCCAAGCCCCCACAGGCAAGGCCCGATTCTTC.

This chain joins TRBV7-9 and TRBJ2-1; TRBD1 aligns across 9 bases. Germline lookup yields CDR1 SEHNR and CDR2 FQNEAQ (reference sequence). Trimming cost V 5 bases and J 5 bases; bases outside gene matches: 4. The CDR3 is made up of 14 amino acids. The CDR3, as DNA: TGTGCCAGCAGCCCCCGGGACAGGGACAATGAGCAGTTCTTC. It translates to CASSPRDRDNEQFF.

This clone was picked up a small number of times. The rearrangement joins TRBV11-2 to TRBJ2-3; D possibly corresponds to TRBD2 (6 bases). Trimming left V 1 base short and J 1 base short, with 6 bases between. The CDR3 is 14 amino acids. The germline CDR1 and CDR2 sequences are SGHAT and FQNNGV. CDR3 region: CASSLGRGTDTQYF. The CDR3 DNA is TGTGCCAGCAGCTTAGGGAGGGGCACAGATACGCAGTATTTT.

In DNA form, the CDR3 reads TGTGCCAGCAGGGCGGACAGCTACTATGGCTACACCTTC. Translating it yields CASRADSYYGYTF. This sequence joins TRBV2 and TRBJ1-2; D is possibly TRBD1 (6 bases). Trimming stripped 6 bases from V and 3 bases from J, with 11 bases between. The CDR3 loop spans 13 amino acids. Germline V gives CDR1 SNHLY, CDR2 FYNNEI.

This chain connects TRBV13 to TRBJ1-1; 7 bases line up with TRBD1. The CDR3 is 15 amino acids. The germline CDR1 and CDR2 sequences are PRHDT and FYEKMQ (reference sequence). Trimming cost V 1 base and J 0 bases; bases outside gene matches: 2. CDR3 coding DNA: TGTGCCAGCAGCTTAGACAGGGGATTGAACACTGAAGCTTTCTTT. Amino acid sequence: CASSLDRGLNTEAFF.

This rearrangement joins TRBV11-2 to TRBJ2-7; D is unresolved. CDR3 size: 14 residues. Trimming stripped 1 base from V and 5 bases from J, with 12 bases between. Germline V CDR1 and CDR2: SGHAT, FQNNGV. CDR3 amino acids: CASSLGVRLHEQYF. The CDR3 DNA reads TGTGCCAGCAGCTTAGGTGTCAGACTCCACGAGCAGTACTTC.

CDR3 DNA sequence: TGTGCCAGCAGTTACTCGAGAGCCTCTGGGGCCAACGTCCTGACTTTC. Protein product: CASSYSRASGANVLTF. V and J are TRBV6-6 and TRBJ2-6; D is unresolved. V gave up 0 bases and J gave up 0 bases, with 6 bases separating them. Germline CDR1 is MNHNY and CDR2 is SVGAGI (reference sequence). There are 16 residues in the CDR3.

The rearrangement links TRBV5-6 to TRBJ1-1, with D perhaps matching TRBD1 (6 bases). V gave up 4 bases and J gave up 5 bases, with 15 bases separating them. The CDR3 totals 14 residues. Looked up from germline, CDR1 is SGHDT and CDR2 is YYEEEE. The CDR3 DNA is TGTGCCAGCAGCCAGAGACAGGTTGGGACTGAAGCTTTCTTT. Encoded protein: CASSQRQVGTEAFF. The complete variable domain, with remaining parts taken from reference TRBV5-6 and TRBJ1-1, reads DAGVTQSPTHLIKTRGQQVTLRCSPKSGHDTVSWYQQALGQGPQFIFQYYEEEERQRGNFPDRFSGHQFPNYSSELNVNALLLGDSALYLCASSQRQVGTEAFFGQGTRLTVV.

V usage is TRBV18 and J usage is TRBJ1-4; tentatively, D is TRBD1 (5 bases). Germline CDR1 is KGHSH and CDR2 is LQKENI. V dropped 2 bases and J dropped 1 base, with 5 bases sitting between them. The CDR3 runs to 14 residues. The CDR3 is CASSPDRTNEKLFF. DNA of the CDR3: TGTGCCAGCTCACCAGACAGAACTAATGAAAAACTGTTTTTT. The variable domain in full, completed from reference TRBV18 and TRBJ1-4, reads NAGVMQNPRHLVRRRGQEARLRCSPMKGHSHVYWYRQLPEEGLKFMVYLQKENIIDESGMPKERFSAEFPKEGPSILRIQQVVRGDSAAYFCASSPDRTNEKLFFGSGTQLSVL.

This chain connects TRBV2 to TRBJ1-6; D unresolved. Trimming took off 10 bases at V and 6 bases at J, with 16 bases between the two ends. The CDR3 runs 14 residues. CDR1 SNHLY and CDR2 FYNNEI come from the germline V gene. CDR3 residues: CATAGQAINSPLHF. CDR3 coding DNA: TGTGCCACAGCAGGCCAGGCCATTAATTCACCCCTCCACTTT.

The table lists this clone with a count of one. The chain is built from TRBV7-6 and TRBJ2-3; D uncertain. The CDR3 extends over 12 amino acids. V gave up 6 bases and J gave up 0 bases, with 4 bases separating them. Germline V gives CDR1 SGHVS, CDR2 FNYEAQ. CDR3 nucleotides: TGTGCCAGCAGTTATAGCACAGATACGCAGTATTTT. Translation gives CASSYSTDTQYF. Full variable domain (remainder filled in from reference TRBV7-6 and TRBJ2-3): GAGVSQSPRYKVTKRGQDVALRCDPISGHVSLYWYRQALGQGPEFLTYFNYEAQQDKSGLPNDRFSAERPEGSISTLTIQRTEQRDSAMYRCASSYSTDTQYFGPGTRLTVL.

The genes are TRBV6-6 and TRBJ1-4; possibly TRBD1 for D (6 bases). V lost 6 bases, J lost 8 bases, and 19 bases lay in between. Germline CDR1 is MNHNY and CDR2 is SVGAGI (reference sequence). This CDR3 spans 15 amino acids. CDR3 DNA: TGTGCCAGCAGCTGGGGCGGGGGCTTAGAGGAAAAACTGTTTTTT. Protein sequence: CASSWGGGLEEKLFF.

This clone turned up a few times. In DNA form, the CDR3 reads TGCGCCAGCAGCTTGGTAAGCGGGAATGAAAAACTGTTTTTT. Translating it yields CASSLVSGNEKLFF. V gene TRBV5-1 combines with J gene TRBJ1-4; D gene uncertain. Germline assignment: CDR1 SGHRS and CDR2 YFSETQ. The CDR3 is 14 amino acids. Trimming left V 0 bases short and J 5 bases short, with 8 bases between.

V and J are TRBV18 and TRBJ1-5; 8 positions agree with TRBD1. V lost 6 bases, J lost 1 base, and 8 bases stayed unmatched. CDR1 and CDR2 (germline): KGHSH, LQKENI. The CDR3 contains 16 residues. The CDR3 loop reads CASSPGGAGSNQPQHF. As DNA, the CDR3 is TGTGCCAGCTCGCCAGGGGGCGCCGGGAGCAATCAGCCCCAGCATTTT.

By its share, this clone is medium-sized. The V call is TRBV2, the J call TRBJ1-4; D might be TRBD1 (6 bases). Trimming left V 2 bases short and J 1 base short, with 8 bases between. Germline values: CDR1 SNHLY, CDR2 FYNNEI. This CDR3 has 15 residues. CDR3 region: CASSEMDRTNEKLFF. The CDR3 DNA reads as TGTGCCAGCAGTGAAATGGACAGAACTAATGAAAAACTGTTTTTT.